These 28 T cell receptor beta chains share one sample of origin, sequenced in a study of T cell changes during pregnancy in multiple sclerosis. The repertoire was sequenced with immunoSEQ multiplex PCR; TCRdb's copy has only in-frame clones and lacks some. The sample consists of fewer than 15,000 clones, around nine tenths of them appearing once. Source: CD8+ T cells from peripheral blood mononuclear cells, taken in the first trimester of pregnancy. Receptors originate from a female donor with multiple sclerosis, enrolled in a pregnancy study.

CDR3 nucleotides: TGCGCCAGCAGCTCGACAAGGGGGAGTAATCAGCCCCAGCATTTT. This codes for CASSSTRGSNQPQHF. The chain is built from TRBV5-1 and TRBJ1-5; D is perhaps TRBD1 (6 bases). This CDR3 is built from 15 residues. From germline, CDR1 is SGHRS and CDR2 YFSETQ. V was clipped by 3 bases and J by 4 bases, with 14 bases between them. The full variable domain, its missing parts supplied by reference TRBV5-1 and TRBJ1-5, is KAGVTQTPRYLIKTRGQQVTLSCSPISGHRSVSWYQQTPGQGLQFLFEYFSETQRNKGNFPGRFSGRQFSNSRSEMNVSTLELGDSALYLCASSSTRGSNQPQHFGDGTRLSIL.

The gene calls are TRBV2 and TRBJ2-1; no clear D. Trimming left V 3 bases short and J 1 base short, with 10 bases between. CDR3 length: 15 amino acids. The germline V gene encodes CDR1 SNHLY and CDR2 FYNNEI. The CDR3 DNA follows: TGTGCCAGCAGTGAGGCTTTCCTGTCCTACAATGAGCAGTTCTTC. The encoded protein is CASSEAFLSYNEQFF.

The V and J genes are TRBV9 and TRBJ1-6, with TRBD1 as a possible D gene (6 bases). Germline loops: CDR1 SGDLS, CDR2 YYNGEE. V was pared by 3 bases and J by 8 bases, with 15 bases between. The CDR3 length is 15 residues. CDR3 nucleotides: TGTGCCAGCAGCGCCCTGACAGGTGGCGATTCACCCCTCCACTTT. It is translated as CASSALTGGDSPLHF.

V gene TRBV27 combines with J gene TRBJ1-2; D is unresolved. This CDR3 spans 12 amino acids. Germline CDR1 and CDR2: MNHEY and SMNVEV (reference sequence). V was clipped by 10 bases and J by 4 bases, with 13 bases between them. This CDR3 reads CATGPFPYGYTF. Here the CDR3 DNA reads TGTGCCACCGGTCCCTTTCCCTATGGCTACACCTTC.

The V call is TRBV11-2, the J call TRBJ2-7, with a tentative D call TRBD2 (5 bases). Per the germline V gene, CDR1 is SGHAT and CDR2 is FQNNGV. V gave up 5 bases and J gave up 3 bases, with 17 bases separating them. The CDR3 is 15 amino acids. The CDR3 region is CASSPYTFRDYEQYF. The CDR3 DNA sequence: TGTGCCAGCAGCCCCTATACCTTCCGGGACTACGAGCAGTACTTC.

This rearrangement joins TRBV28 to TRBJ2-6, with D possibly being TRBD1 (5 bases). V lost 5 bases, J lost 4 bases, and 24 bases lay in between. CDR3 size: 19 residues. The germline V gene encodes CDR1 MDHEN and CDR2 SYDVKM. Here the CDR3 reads CASSPIGSALHRGANVLTF. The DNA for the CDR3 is TGTGCCAGCAGTCCAATCGGGTCGGCCCTCCACAGGGGGGCCAACGTCCTGACTTTC.

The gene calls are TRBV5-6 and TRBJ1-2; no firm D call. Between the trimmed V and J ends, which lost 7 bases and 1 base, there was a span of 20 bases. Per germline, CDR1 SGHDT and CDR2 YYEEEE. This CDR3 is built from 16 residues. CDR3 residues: CASGDEGRALNYGYTF. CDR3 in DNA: TGTGCCAGCGGAGACGAGGGTAGGGCTCTTAACTATGGCTACACCTTC.

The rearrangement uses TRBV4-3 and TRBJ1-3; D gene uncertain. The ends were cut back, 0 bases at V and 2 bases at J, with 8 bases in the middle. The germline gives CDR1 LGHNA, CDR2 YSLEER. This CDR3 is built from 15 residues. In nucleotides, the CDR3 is TGCGCCAGCAGCCAAGATCGAGGGACTGGAAACACCATATATTTT. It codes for CASSQDRGTGNTIYF.

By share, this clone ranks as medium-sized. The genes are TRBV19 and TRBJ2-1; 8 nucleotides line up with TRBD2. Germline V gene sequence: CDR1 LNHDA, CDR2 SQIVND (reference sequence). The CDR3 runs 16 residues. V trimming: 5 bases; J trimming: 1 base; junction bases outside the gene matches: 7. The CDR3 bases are TGTGCCAGTAGTGTCTCAAGCGGGGGATCCTACAATGAGCAGTTCTTC. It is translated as CASSVSSGGSYNEQFF.

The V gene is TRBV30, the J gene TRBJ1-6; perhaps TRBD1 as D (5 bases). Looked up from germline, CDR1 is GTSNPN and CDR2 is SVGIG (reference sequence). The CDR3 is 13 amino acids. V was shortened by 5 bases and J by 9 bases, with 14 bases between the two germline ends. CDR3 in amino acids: CAWEWQGGSPLHF. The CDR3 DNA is TGTGCCTGGGAGTGGCAGGGCGGTTCACCCCTCCACTTT.

In nucleotides, the CDR3 is TGTGCCAGCAGCGTAGAGGACAGCCCATACGAGCAGTACTTC. This translates into CASSVEDSPYEQYF. The J gene is TRBJ2-7, the V gene TRBV9; perhaps TRBD1 as D (6 bases). The CDR3 covers 14 residues. Germline CDR1 SGDLS, CDR2 YYNGEE. V dropped 0 bases and J dropped 4 bases, with 11 bases sitting between them.

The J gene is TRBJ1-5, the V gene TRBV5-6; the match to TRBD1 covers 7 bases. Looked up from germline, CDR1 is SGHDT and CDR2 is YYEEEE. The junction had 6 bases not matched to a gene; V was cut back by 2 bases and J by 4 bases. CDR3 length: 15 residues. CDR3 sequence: CASSFGTVDNQPQHF. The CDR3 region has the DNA TGTGCCAGCAGCTTCGGGACAGTGGATAATCAGCCCCAGCATTTT.

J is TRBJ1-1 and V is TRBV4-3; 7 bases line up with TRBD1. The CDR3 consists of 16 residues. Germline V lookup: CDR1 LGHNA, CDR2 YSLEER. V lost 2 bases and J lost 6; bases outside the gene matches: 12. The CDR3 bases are TGCGCCAGCAGCCAACAAGACAGGGCAATCGGGGCTGAAGCTTTCTTT. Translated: CASSQQDRAIGAEAFF.

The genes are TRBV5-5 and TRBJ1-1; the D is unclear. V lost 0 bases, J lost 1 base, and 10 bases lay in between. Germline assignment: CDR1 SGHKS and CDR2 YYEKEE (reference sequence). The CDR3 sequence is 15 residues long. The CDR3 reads CASSLGWAGNTEAFF. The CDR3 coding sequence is TGTGCCAGCAGCTTGGGATGGGCAGGGAACACTGAAGCTTTCTTT.

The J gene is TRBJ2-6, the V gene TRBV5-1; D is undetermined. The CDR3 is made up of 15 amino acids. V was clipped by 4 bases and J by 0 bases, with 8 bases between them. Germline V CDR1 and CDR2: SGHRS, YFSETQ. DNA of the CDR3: TGCGCCAGCAGCGTGGTACACTCTGGGGCCAACGTCCTGACTTTC. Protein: CASSVVHSGANVLTF.

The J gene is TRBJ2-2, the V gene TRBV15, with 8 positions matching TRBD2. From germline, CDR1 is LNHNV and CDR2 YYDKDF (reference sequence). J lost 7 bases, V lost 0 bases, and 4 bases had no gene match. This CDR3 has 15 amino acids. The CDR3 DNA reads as TGTGCCACCAGCAGAGAAGGACTAGCAAGCGGGGAGCTGTTTTTT. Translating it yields CATSREGLASGELFF.

CDR3 DNA: TGTGCCAGCAGTGCCGGGACAGGGAATTCACCCCTCCACTTT. It specifies CASSAGTGNSPLHF. The rearrangement joins TRBV6-1 to TRBJ1-6, with 9 bases lining up with TRBD1. V gave up 4 bases and J gave up 7 bases; unmatched junction bases: 2. CDR1 is MNHNS, CDR2 SASEGT, per germline. The CDR3 is 14 residues long.

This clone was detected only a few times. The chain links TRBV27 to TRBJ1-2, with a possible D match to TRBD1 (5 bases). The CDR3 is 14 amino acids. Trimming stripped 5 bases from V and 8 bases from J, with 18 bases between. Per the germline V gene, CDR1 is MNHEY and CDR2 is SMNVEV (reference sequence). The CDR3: CASSILGGRWGYTF. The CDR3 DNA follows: TGTGCCAGCAGTATCCTGGGGGGGAGGTGGGGCTACACCTTC.

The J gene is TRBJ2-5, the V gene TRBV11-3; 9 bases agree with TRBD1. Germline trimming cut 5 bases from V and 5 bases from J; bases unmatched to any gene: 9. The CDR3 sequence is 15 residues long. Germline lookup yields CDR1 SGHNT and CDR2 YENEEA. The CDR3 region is CASSPGGGTGETQYF. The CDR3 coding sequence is TGTGCCAGCAGCCCTGGGGGGGGGACAGGGGAGACCCAGTACTTC.

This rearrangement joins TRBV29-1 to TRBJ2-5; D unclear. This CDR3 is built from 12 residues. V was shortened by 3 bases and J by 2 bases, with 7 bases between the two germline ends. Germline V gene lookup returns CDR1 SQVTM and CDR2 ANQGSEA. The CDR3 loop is CSVEFIQETQYF. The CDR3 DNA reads TGCAGCGTTGAGTTCATTCAAGAGACCCAGTACTTC. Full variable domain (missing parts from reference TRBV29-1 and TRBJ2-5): SAVISQKPSRDICQRGTSLTIQCQVDSQVTMMFWYRQQPGQSLTLIATANQGSEATYESGFVIDKFPISRPNLTFSTLTVSNMSPEDSSIYLCSVEFIQETQYFGPGTRLLVL.

The CDR3 spells CASSLDWDYGETQYF. The CDR3 DNA reads as TGTGCCAGCAGCTTAGATTGGGACTATGGAGAGACCCAGTACTTC. The V call is TRBV11-2, the J call TRBJ2-5, with 7 bases aligning to TRBD2. Germline V gene data show CDR1 as SGHAT and CDR2 as FQNNGV. J gave up 4 bases and V 0 bases, and 5 bases lay outside the gene matches. This CDR3 region has 15 residues.

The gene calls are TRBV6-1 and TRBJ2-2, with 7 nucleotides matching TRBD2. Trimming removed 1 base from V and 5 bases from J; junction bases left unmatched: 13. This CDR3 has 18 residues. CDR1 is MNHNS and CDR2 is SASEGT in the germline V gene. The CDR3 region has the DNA TGTGCCAGCAGTGAAGGAGGTCGGTGGCGGGAGACTACCGGGGAGCTGTTTTTT. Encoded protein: CASSEGGRWRETTGELFF.

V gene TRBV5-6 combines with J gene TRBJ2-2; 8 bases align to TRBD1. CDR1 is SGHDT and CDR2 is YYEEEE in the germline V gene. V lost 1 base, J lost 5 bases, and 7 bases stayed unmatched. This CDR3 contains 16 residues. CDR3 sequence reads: CASSLWAGGGTGELFF. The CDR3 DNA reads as TGTGCCAGCAGCTTGTGGGCAGGGGGCGGTACCGGGGAGCTGTTTTTT. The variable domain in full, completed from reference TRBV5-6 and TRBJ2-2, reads DAGVTQSPTHLIKTRGQQVTLRCSPKSGHDTVSWYQQALGQGPQFIFQYYEEEERQRGNFPDRFSGHQFPNYSSELNVNALLLGDSALYLCASSLWAGGGTGELFFGEGSRLTVL.

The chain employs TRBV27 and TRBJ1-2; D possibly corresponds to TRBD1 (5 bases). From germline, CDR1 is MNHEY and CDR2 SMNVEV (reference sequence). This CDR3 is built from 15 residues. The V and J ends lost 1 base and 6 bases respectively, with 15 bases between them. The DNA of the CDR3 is TGTGCCAGCAGTTTATGGGGGGGGATTAGCGATGGCTACACCTTC. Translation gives CASSLWGGISDGYTF.

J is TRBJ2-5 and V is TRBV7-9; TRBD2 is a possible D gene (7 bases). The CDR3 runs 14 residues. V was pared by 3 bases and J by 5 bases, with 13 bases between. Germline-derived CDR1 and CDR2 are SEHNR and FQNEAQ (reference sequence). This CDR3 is CASSFRGGEETQYF. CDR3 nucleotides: TGTGCCAGCAGCTTTCGCGGGGGCGAGGAGACCCAGTACTTC.

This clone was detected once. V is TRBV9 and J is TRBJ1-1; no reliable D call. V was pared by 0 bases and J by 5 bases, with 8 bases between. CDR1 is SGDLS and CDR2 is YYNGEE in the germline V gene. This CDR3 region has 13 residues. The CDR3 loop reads CASSVDDGTEAFF. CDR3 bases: TGTGCCAGCAGCGTAGATGACGGGACTGAAGCTTTCTTT.

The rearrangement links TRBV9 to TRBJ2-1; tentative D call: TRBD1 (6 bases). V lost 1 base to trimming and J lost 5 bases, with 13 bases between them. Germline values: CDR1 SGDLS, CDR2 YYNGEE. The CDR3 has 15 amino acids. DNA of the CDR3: TGTGCCAGCAGCGTACCAGGGGAACAGAACAATGAGCAGTTCTTC. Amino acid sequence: CASSVPGEQNNEQFF. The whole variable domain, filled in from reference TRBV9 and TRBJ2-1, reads DSGVTQTPKHLITATGQRVTLRCSPRSGDLSVYWYQQSLDQGLQFLIQYYNGEERAKGNILERFSAQQFPDLHSELNLSSLELGDSALYFCASSVPGEQNNEQFFGPGTRLTVL.

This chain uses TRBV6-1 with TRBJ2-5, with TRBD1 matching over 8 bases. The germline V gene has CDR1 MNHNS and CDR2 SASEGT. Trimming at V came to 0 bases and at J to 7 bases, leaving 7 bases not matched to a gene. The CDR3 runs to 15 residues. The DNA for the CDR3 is TGTGCCAGCAGTGAAGCGGCAGGGGGCCTCGGGACCCAGTACTTC. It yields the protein CASSEAAGGLGTQYF.